The 29 T cell receptor beta chains reported below all come from one sample, sequenced in a study of identical twins. From the 5' RACE reads, TCRdb called clonotypes with MiXCR, one entry per CDR3 protein. This sample yields just under 650,000 distinct CDR3 sequences, of which about 7.6% are seen a single time; about 1.6% belongs to the top ten. The sample also formed part of further work on yellow fever vaccine responses in identical twins.

What was sequenced was PBMCs. These receptor sequences come from a woman younger than 30 in good health.

The DNA for the CDR3 is TGTGCCAGCAGCCTCGGACTAGCGGGGACCAACGAGCAGTACGTC. Amino acids: CASSLGLAGTNEQYV. V usage is TRBV5-8 and J usage is TRBJ2-7, with 12 bases lining up with TRBD2. Germline CDR1 SGHTS, CDR2 YDEGEE. The CDR3 sequence is 15 residues long. With V trimmed by 4 bases and J by 5 bases, 7 bases remained unmatched.

This clonotype was found many times. The rearrangement uses TRBV12-3 or TRBV12-4 and TRBJ1-1; D is unclear. This CDR3 spans 14 amino acids. The V and J ends lost 3 bases and 4 bases respectively, with 12 bases between them. The DNA of the CDR3 is TGTGCCAGCAGTTTGGAGGGCGCGGTCACTGAAGCTTTCTTT. Its protein product is CASSLEGAVTEAFF.

The chain combines TRBV29-1 with TRBJ2-1, with 7 bases that match TRBD1. Germline CDR1 SQVTM, CDR2 ANQGSEA. V lost 7 bases to trimming and J lost 0 bases; unmatched junction nucleotides: 9. The CDR3 length is 15 residues. This chain's CDR3 is CSARDRASSYNEQFF. The DNA for the CDR3 is TGCAGCGCTCGAGACAGGGCGAGCTCCTACAATGAGCAGTTCTTC.

The genes are TRBV5-1 and TRBJ2-7, with 12 bases lining up with TRBD1. The germline V gene encodes CDR1 SGHRS and CDR2 YFSETQ. Unmatched junction bases numbered 9, after V lost 3 bases and J lost 5 bases. The CDR3 loop spans 16 amino acids. CDR3 bases: TGCGCCAGCAGCTATCCCGGGACAGGGGGCTTAAACGAGCAGTACTTC. Translated, it gives CASSYPGTGGLNEQYF.

A few counts support this clonotype. A junction boundary mismatches the germline segment, possibly from a read error. V gene TRBV6-1 combines with J gene TRBJ1-5; possible D gene TRBD1, 5 bases. The CDR3 sequence is 15 residues long. Germline CDR1 MNHNS, CDR2 SASEGT. The CDR3 is CATSRGLFSFQPQHF. As DNA, the CDR3 is TGTGCCACCAGTAGGGGTCTTTTTTCATTTCAGCCCCAGCATTTT.

This clonotype was counted a few times. V is TRBV20-1 and J is TRBJ1-6; 7 nucleotides align to TRBD1. The V segment lost 1 base and the J segment 6 bases; nucleotides outside the gene matches: 6. Germline values: CDR1 DFQATT, CDR2 SNEGSKA (reference sequence). The CDR3 loop spans 15 amino acids. CDR3 loop: CSARAQGGLNSPLHF. As DNA, the CDR3 is TGCAGTGCTAGAGCCCAGGGGGGCCTTAATTCACCCCTCCACTTT.

This clonotype was recorded many times. The V gene is TRBV6-1, the J gene TRBJ1-1; no reliable D call. Trimming pared 9 bases from V and 1 base from J, leaving 15 bases between. CDR1 and CDR2 from the germline V gene are MNHNS and SASEGT. This CDR3 has 14 amino acids. This CDR3 reads CASTTFGGNTEAFF. The CDR3 DNA is TGTGCCAGTACGACGTTTGGAGGGAACACTGAAGCTTTCTTT.

This clonotype was found many times. This chain uses TRBV20-1 with TRBJ2-3; 14 bases agree with TRBD2. V shed 6 bases, J shed 5 bases, and the junction held 10 bases outside the gene matches. Germline V CDR1 and CDR2: DFQATT, SNEGSKA (reference sequence). The length of the CDR3 is 16 residues. CDR3 coding DNA: TGCAGTGCCCCGACGACTAGCGGGAGGGCCGGAGATACGCAGTATTTT. Encoded protein: CSAPTTSGRAGDTQYF.

This clonotype was observed at least ten times. The chain is built from TRBV6-1 and TRBJ2-1; D is possibly TRBD1 (5 bases). Looked up from germline, CDR1 is MNHNS and CDR2 is SASEGT. CDR3 length: 15 amino acids. Trimming shortened V by 5 bases and J by 8 bases, and 19 bases separated the two germline ends. CDR3 sequence reads: CASSHPKQGNYEQFF. CDR3 in DNA: TGTGCCAGCAGTCATCCGAAGCAGGGCAACTATGAGCAGTTCTTC.

This clonotype has just a few counts. Here the CDR3 reads CASTSAGARTGELFF. DNA of the CDR3: TGTGCCAGCACCTCAGCGGGGGCAAGGACCGGGGAGCTGTTTTTT. The J gene is TRBJ2-2, the V gene TRBV5-6, with 8 bases fitting TRBD2. Looked up from germline, CDR1 is SGHDT and CDR2 is YYEEEE. V gave up 6 bases and J gave up 5 bases; unmatched junction bases: 9. The CDR3 has 15 amino acids.

This clonotype has only a few counts. This sequence joins TRBV5-1 and TRBJ1-3; 12 nucleotides match TRBD1. V lost 2 bases and J lost 3; bases outside the gene matches: 9. This CDR3 region has 18 residues. Germline V lookup: CDR1 SGHRS, CDR2 YFSETQ. The CDR3 sequence: CASSLTGTGGKFGNTIYF. In nucleotides, the CDR3 is TGCGCCAGCAGCTTAACCGGGACAGGGGGCAAATTTGGAAACACCATATATTTT.

This clonotype showed up many times. The chain is built from TRBV12-3 or TRBV12-4 and TRBJ2-1; TRBD2 matches at 13 bases. Trimming cost V 6 bases and J 8 bases; bases outside gene matches: 13. This CDR3 is built from 17 residues. Here the CDR3 DNA reads TGTGCCAGCAGACCCACTAGCGGGGGGGCCAAGGCGCATGAGCAGTTCTTC. It encodes CASRPTSGGAKAHEQFF.

The J gene is TRBJ2-3, the V gene TRBV7-2, with a possible D match to TRBD2 (5 bases). CDR3 size: 16 residues. The ends were cut back, 0 bases at V and 4 bases at J, with 14 bases in the middle. Germline V gives CDR1 SGHTA, CDR2 FQGNSA. CDR3 sequence: CASSLAPLASSDTQYF. The CDR3 DNA reads as TGTGCCAGCAGCTTAGCGCCCCTAGCTTCTTCAGATACGCAGTATTTT.

The chain combines TRBV5-1 with TRBJ1-2; D remains unclear. The CDR3 is 13 residues long. Germline assignment: CDR1 SGHRS and CDR2 YFSETQ. Trimming removed 0 bases at V and 6 bases at J, with 9 bases between. The chain's CDR3 is CASSLGSGDGYTF. CDR3 coding DNA: TGCGCCAGCAGCTTGGGGTCCGGTGATGGCTACACCTTC.

V and J are TRBV4-1 and TRBJ2-2; possibly TRBD2 for D (6 bases). Germline CDR1 reads MGHRA; CDR2 reads YSYEKL. CDR3 length: 14 residues. V dropped 4 bases and J dropped 5 bases, with 11 bases sitting between them. For the CDR3, the DNA is TGCGCCAGCAGCCTCGGAGGACTAACCGGGGAGCTGTTTTTT. Its translation is CASSLGGLTGELFF.

This clonotype was seen a few times. The chain links TRBV5-6 to TRBJ1-2; D may be TRBD1 (6 bases). Trimming shortened V by 3 bases and J by 1 base, and 16 bases separated the two germline ends. CDR1 and CDR2 from the germline V gene are SGHDT and YYEEEE. The CDR3 covers 16 residues. The CDR3: CASSWGAGAINYGYTF. The CDR3 nucleotides read TGTGCCAGCAGCTGGGGGGCAGGCGCTATTAACTATGGCTACACCTTC.

The chain combines TRBV11-2 with TRBJ2-1, with 8 bases that match TRBD2. The CDR3 totals 15 residues. Unmatched junction bases numbered 3, after V lost 1 base and J lost 4 bases. Germline V gene sequence: CDR1 SGHAT, CDR2 FQNNGV. The CDR3 is CASSLVQREYNEQFF. CDR3 sequence (DNA): TGTGCCAGCAGCTTAGTCCAGCGGGAGTACAATGAGCAGTTCTTC. The full variable domain, in which reference TRBV11-2 and TRBJ2-1 provide the parts outside the CDR3, is EAGVAQSPRYKIIEKRQSVAFWCNPISGHATLYWYQQILGQGPKLLIQFQNNGVVDDSQLPKDRFSAERLKGVDSTLKIQPAKLEDSAVYLCASSLVQREYNEQFFGPGTRLTVL.

At least ten counts were recorded for this clonotype. The chain has TRBV24-1 and TRBJ1-5; D is undetermined. This CDR3 comprises 13 residues. V was clipped by 4 bases and J by 9 bases, with 12 bases between them. Germline-derived CDR1 and CDR2 are KGHDR and SFDVKD. CDR3 nucleotide sequence: TGTGCCACCAGTGACAGGACGGTACGGCCCCAGCATTTT. Translation: CATSDRTVRPQHF.

The V and J genes are TRBV10-3 and TRBJ2-1; TRBD2 matches at 10 bases. V gave up 2 bases and J gave up 7 bases; unmatched junction bases: 5. Germline values: CDR1 ENHRY, CDR2 SYGVKD. The CDR3 runs 15 residues. As DNA, the CDR3 is TGTGCCATCAGTGAGGGGGTAGCGGGAGGTAATGAGCAGTTCTTC. The encoded protein is CAISEGVAGGNEQFF.

CDR3 DNA: TGTGCCAGCAGCCAAGATTTGTCTGGCAATCAGCCCCAGCATTTT. Its protein product is CASSQDLSGNQPQHF. This chain joins TRBV3-1 and TRBJ1-5; D remains ambiguous. The CDR3 has 15 residues. Germline V gives CDR1 LGHDT, CDR2 YNNKEL (reference sequence). Trimming left V 0 bases short and J 2 bases short, with 8 bases between.

Many counts were recorded for this clonotype. The chain joins TRBV7-2 to TRBJ2-1; D may correspond to TRBD1 or TRBD2 (5 bases each). Germline CDR1 and CDR2: SGHTA and FQGNSA. The V end was cut by 0 bases, the J end by 8 bases, with 11 bases between. The CDR3 length is 14 residues. CDR3 DNA sequence: TGTGCCAGCAGCTTAGCGGGGGTAATCCATGAGCAGTTCTTC. This sequence encodes CASSLAGVIHEQFF.

The chain has TRBV28 and TRBJ2-1; no definite D call. CDR1 is MDHEN and CDR2 is SYDVKM in the germline V gene. The CDR3 totals 12 residues. The V and J ends lost 6 bases and 9 bases respectively, with 12 bases between them. In DNA, the CDR3 is TGTGCCAGCAGAGCCGCCCCAGGTGAGCAGTTCTTC. Its protein product is CASRAAPGEQFF.

This sequence joins TRBV5-5 and TRBJ2-1; tentative D call: TRBD2 (6 bases). The germline V gene encodes CDR1 SGHKS and CDR2 YYEKEE (reference sequence). Trimming left V 3 bases short and J 9 bases short, with 10 bases between. The CDR3 loop spans 12 amino acids. The CDR3 region is CASSWDLVEQFF. The CDR3 nucleotides are TGTGCCAGCAGCTGGGACTTGGTTGAGCAGTTCTTC.

DNA of the CDR3: TGTGCCAGCAGCTCCCTCAAACTAGCGGGAGTAGAGACCCAGTACTTC. Translation gives CASSSLKLAGVETQYF. V and J are TRBV28 and TRBJ2-5, with TRBD2 matching over 11 bases. Trimming at V came to 6 bases and at J to 4 bases, leaving 10 bases not matched to a gene. The germline V gene has CDR1 MDHEN and CDR2 SYDVKM. This CDR3 is 16 amino acids long.

This clonotype was seen a handful of times. The CDR3: CASSPVGTVDGEQYF. For the CDR3, the DNA is TGTGCCAGCAGCCCGGTGGGGACAGTTGACGGCGAGCAGTACTTC. This chain connects TRBV5-5 to TRBJ2-7; 7 bases align to TRBD1. Germline V gives CDR1 SGHKS, CDR2 YYEKEE (reference sequence). Losses at the gene ends were 4 bases for V and 6 bases for J; bases not matched to a gene: 13. The CDR3 sequence is 15 residues long.

This clonotype showed up many times. The rearrangement joins TRBV20-1 to TRBJ1-1; D unclear. Germline lookup yields CDR1 DFQATT and CDR2 SNEGSKA (reference sequence). V lost 6 bases and J 5 bases, leaving 7 bases between the germline ends. This CDR3 has 10 amino acids. CDR3 sequence reads: CSAVGTEAFF. CDR3 nucleotides: TGCAGTGCCGTGGGGACTGAAGCTTTCTTT.

Ten or more counts support this clonotype. The V gene is TRBV20-1, the J gene TRBJ2-1; D is undetermined. The CDR3 has 11 amino acids. Trimming cost V 5 bases and J 10 bases, with 12 bases left between them. Germline CDR1 DFQATT, CDR2 SNEGSKA (reference sequence). Here the CDR3 DNA reads TGCAGTGCTCAGAATTTGGGGGAGCAGTTCTTC. Protein: CSAQNLGEQFF.

Only a few counts were recorded for this clonotype. The chain employs TRBV24-1 and TRBJ2-2; tentatively, D is TRBD1 or TRBD2 (5 bases each). This CDR3 has 18 amino acids. V lost 3 bases to trimming and J lost 0 bases, with 16 bases between them. Germline V gene lookup returns CDR1 KGHDR and CDR2 SFDVKD. The CDR3 region has the DNA TGTGCCACCAGTGATCGGGACGGGACGGCAACGAACACCGGGGAGCTGTTTTTT. Translating gives CATSDRDGTATNTGELFF.

The V gene is TRBV6-2 or TRBV6-3, the J gene TRBJ2-3; 9 bases match TRBD1. V dropped 2 bases and J dropped 5; count of bases not matched to a gene: 5. The CDR3 length is 15 residues. Germline CDR1 and CDR2: MNHEY and SVGEGT. CDR3 coding DNA: TGTGCCAGCAGTTACCGGGACAGGGCAAGAGATACGCAGTATTTT. Its protein product is CASSYRDRARDTQYF.